A selection of T cell receptor beta chains follows, all from one sample in a study of beta chain features in type 1 diabetes. Profiled with immunoSEQ multiplex PCR; TCRdb holds only in-frame clones, not every one. The data hold about 400,000 clones, with approximately 12% observed a single time. The material sequenced was naive CD4+ T cells from blood. Source of these receptors: a woman younger than 30 with type 1 diabetes. The CDR3 runs from the conserved cysteine through the conserved F or W. The order of the fields is J gene, clone size, V gene, D gene, CDR3 length, CDR3 protein, CDR3 DNA. The D gene is left open where the match is weak. Not every row has a clone size; where given, it reads once, few, many or a size class.

J gene: TRBJ1-5; clone size: -; V gene: TRBV6-6; D gene: -; CDR3 length: 13; CDR3 protein: CASNGGNNQPQHF; CDR3 DNA: TGTGCCAGCAACGGAGGGAACAATCAGCCCCAGCATTTT
J gene: TRBJ1-5; clone size: -; V gene: TRBV7-9; D gene: -; CDR3 length: 16; CDR3 protein: CASSLGSGTSNQPQHF; CDR3 DNA: TGTGCCAGCAGCTTAGGGTCAGGGACAAGCAATCAGCCCCAGCATTTT
J gene: TRBJ2-3; clone size: -; V gene: TRBV30; D gene: -; CDR3 length: 11; CDR3 protein: CAWGAADTQYF; CDR3 DNA: TGTGCCTGGGGAGCTGCTGATACGCAGTATTTT
J gene: TRBJ1-5; clone size: -; V gene: TRBV5-6; D gene: -; CDR3 length: 13; CDR3 protein: CASSEQGLEPQHF; CDR3 DNA: TGTGCCAGCAGTGAACAGGGCTTGGAGCCCCAGCATTTT
J gene: TRBJ2-5; clone size: -; V gene: TRBV29-1; D gene: TRBD1; CDR3 length: 16; CDR3 protein: CSVVGAPDRGWETQYF; CDR3 DNA: TGCAGCGTTGTTGGGGCCCCGGACAGGGGATGGGAGACCCAGTACTTC
J gene: TRBJ2-1; clone size: few; V gene: TRBV18; D gene: TRBD1; CDR3 length: 16; CDR3 protein: CASSPRTGWGSNEQFF; CDR3 DNA: TGTGCCAGCTCACCACGGACAGGGTGGGGATCCAATGAGCAGTTCTTC
J gene: TRBJ2-7; clone size: few; V gene: TRBV6-1; D gene: TRBD1; CDR3 length: 14; CDR3 protein: CASTVGTATYEQYF; CDR3 DNA: TGTGCCAGCACCGTCGGGACAGCCACCTACGAGCAGTACTTC
J gene: TRBJ2-3; clone size: few; V gene: TRBV30; D gene: -; CDR3 length: 11; CDR3 protein: CAWAQGDTQYF; CDR3 DNA: TGTGCCTGGGCGCAGGGGGATACGCAGTATTTT
J gene: TRBJ2-2; clone size: -; V gene: TRBV6-5; D gene: -; CDR3 length: 14; CDR3 protein: CASRSLGLPGELFF; CDR3 DNA: TGTGCCAGCCGAAGTCTAGGTCTTCCCGGGGAGCTGTTTTTT
J gene: TRBJ2-7; clone size: -; V gene: TRBV5-1; D gene: -; CDR3 length: 14; CDR3 protein: CASSPQGSHYEQYF; CDR3 DNA: TGCGCCAGCAGCCCTCAGGGGTCCCACTACGAGCAGTACTTC
J gene: TRBJ1-5; clone size: few; V gene: TRBV18; D gene: -; CDR3 length: 14; CDR3 protein: CASSPGRGDQPQHF; CDR3 DNA: TGTGCCAGCTCACCGGGGAGGGGAGATCAGCCCCAGCATTTT
J gene: TRBJ2-3; clone size: -; V gene: TRBV29-1; D gene: TRBD2; CDR3 length: 15; CDR3 protein: CSVGAVASGMVAQYF; CDR3 DNA: TGCAGCGTTGGGGCGGTGGCTAGCGGGATGGTGGCGCAGTATTTT
J gene: TRBJ2-7; clone size: -; V gene: TRBV9; D gene: -; CDR3 length: 11; CDR3 protein: CASSGLTEQYF; CDR3 DNA: TGTGCCAGCAGCGGACTGACCGAGCAGTACTTC
J gene: TRBJ2-7; clone size: few; V gene: TRBV29-1; D gene: TRBD2; CDR3 length: 15; CDR3 protein: CSVDAASGSWNEQYF; CDR3 DNA: TGCAGCGTTGACGCCGCTAGCGGGAGTTGGAACGAGCAGTACTTC
J gene: TRBJ2-2; clone size: few; V gene: TRBV11-3; D gene: -; CDR3 length: 12; CDR3 protein: CASSRVSGELFF; CDR3 DNA: TGTGCCAGCAGCCGAGTCTCCGGGGAGCTGTTTTTT
J gene: TRBJ2-3; clone size: -; V gene: TRBV5-1; D gene: -; CDR3 length: 16; CDR3 protein: CASSLAMNLQGDTQYF; CDR3 DNA: TGCGCCAGCAGCTTGGCGATGAACTTACAGGGAGATACGCAGTATTTT
J gene: TRBJ1-1; clone size: -; V gene: TRBV11-2; D gene: TRBD1; CDR3 length: 17; CDR3 protein: CASSFTKPTGALNEAFF; CDR3 DNA: TGTGCCAGCAGCTTCACCAAACCGACAGGGGCCCTAAATGAAGCTTTCTTT
J gene: TRBJ2-1; clone size: -; V gene: TRBV9; D gene: TRBD1; CDR3 length: 16; CDR3 protein: CASSVVTGGSYNEQFF; CDR3 DNA: TGTGCCAGCAGCGTAGTAACAGGGGGTTCCTACAATGAGCAGTTCTTC
J gene: TRBJ1-2; clone size: -; V gene: TRBV7-2; D gene: -; CDR3 length: 14; CDR3 protein: CASSAYRSNYGYTF; CDR3 DNA: TGTGCCAGCAGCGCTTACAGGAGTAACTATGGCTACACCTTC